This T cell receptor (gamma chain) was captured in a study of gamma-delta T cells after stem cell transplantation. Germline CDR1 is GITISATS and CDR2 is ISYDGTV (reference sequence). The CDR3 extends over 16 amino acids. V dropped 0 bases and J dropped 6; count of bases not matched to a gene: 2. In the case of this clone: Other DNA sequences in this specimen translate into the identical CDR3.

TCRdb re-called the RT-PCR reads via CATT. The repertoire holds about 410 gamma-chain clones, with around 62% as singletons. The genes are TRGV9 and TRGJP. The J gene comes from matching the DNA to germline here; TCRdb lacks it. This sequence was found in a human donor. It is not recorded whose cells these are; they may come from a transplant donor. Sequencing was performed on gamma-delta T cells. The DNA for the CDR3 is TGTGCCTTGTGGGAGGTGGGAGAGTTGGGCAAAAAAATCAAGGTATTT. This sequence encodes CALWEVGELGKKIKVF.